Many counts were recorded for the clone carrying this T cell receptor beta chain. The entry originates in a study of T cell repertoires in cytomegalovirus infection. TCRdb fed the reads into MiXCR, producing one record per CDR3 protein. Among 400,000 to 550,000 distinct CDR3 sequences listed, approximately 10% were seen once. The receptor comes from a human donor in good health (CMV status not recorded). Some clones in this sample may be carry-over from other donors' samples. The sequencing sample was made of PBMCs.

CDR3 nucleotides: TGCGCCAGCAGTCCGGGACAGGGTTGGACTGAAGCTTTCTTT. Encoded protein: CASSPGQGWTEAFF. The V gene is TRBV5-1, the J gene TRBJ1-1, with 9 nucleotides matching TRBD1. The germline V gene encodes CDR1 SGHRS and CDR2 YFSETQ. Trimming at V came to 5 bases and at J to 5 bases, leaving 7 bases not matched to a gene. The CDR3 totals 14 residues.